The rows below give T cell receptor beta chains drawn from one sample of a study of graft-versus-host responses after intestinal transplantation. These receptors' targets are unknown. The assay was immunoSEQ multiplex PCR, and TCRdb's table has in-frame clones only and misses some. The table lists more than 100,000 clones, approximately 93% of them singletons. The material was unstimulated CD8+ T cells sorted from spleen or lymph node cells, obtained before intestinal transplant. Every receptor here comes from a human donor who received an intestinal transplant. Each CDR3 is given with its conserved first and last residue. D genes are given only for firm matches. Not all rows give a size; the values are once, few, many and, for expanded clones, a class.

once,TRBV4-1,NA,TRBJ1-1,TGCGCCAGCAGCCATTATCAGGGGAAGAACACTGAAGCTTTCTTT,CASSHYQGKNTEAFF
NA,TRBV2,NA,TRBJ2-1,TGTGCCAGCAGTCCGCAGGGGAATGTCTACAATGAGCAGTTCTTC,CASSPQGNVYNEQFF
NA,TRBV7-9,TRBD1,TRBJ2-1,TGTGCCAGCACGACCCGGGACAGGAACAACAATGAGCAGTTCTTC,CASTTRDRNNNEQFF
NA,TRBV5-1,NA,TRBJ2-7,TGCGCCAGCAGCGACAGGCCCTACGAGCAGTACTTC,CASSDRPYEQYF
NA,TRBV6-6,NA,TRBJ2-3,TGTGCCAGCAGTTCTCGGGGGATCACAGATACGCAGTATTTT,CASSSRGITDTQYF
NA,TRBV5-1,TRBD1,TRBJ1-5,TGCGCCAGCAGCCCGGGACAGGGACCCGCGGGTAATCAGCCCCAGCATTTT,CASSPGQGPAGNQPQHF
NA,TRBV7-6,TRBD1,TRBJ1-1,TGTGCCAGCAGCCGGACAGGGGTTGCTGAAGCTTTCTTT,CASSRTGVAEAFF
few,TRBV29-1,TRBD2,TRBJ2-1,TGCAGCGGCGCTCATAGCGGGGTCTACAATGAGCAGTTCTTC,CSGAHSGVYNEQFF
NA,TRBV9,NA,TRBJ2-7,TGTGCCAGCAGCTCCCCTCAGTTTTCCTACGAGCAGTACTTC,CASSSPQFSYEQYF
NA,TRBV23-1,NA,TRBJ1-6,TGCGCCAGCAGTATACAAGGGCGCCACCCCACCCCCCTATATAATTCACCCCTCCACTTT,CASSIQGRHPTPLYNSPLHF
NA,TRBV19,TRBD2,TRBJ2-7,TGTGCCAGTAGTATCGCCGCTAGCGGGGGGGCCGTTTCCTACGAGCAGTACTTC,CASSIAASGGAVSYEQYF
NA,TRBV6-5,TRBD1,TRBJ1-2,TGTGCCAGCAGTACGGGACAGGGGGAAGCCTATGGCTACACCTTC,CASSTGQGEAYGYTF
NA,TRBV27,NA,TRBJ1-5,TGTGCCAGCAGTTTAGCGGGTCAGCCCCAGCATTTT,CASSLAGQPQHF
NA,TRBV13,NA,TRBJ2-1,TGTGCCAGCAGCGCGGTGGGCTCCTACAATGAGCAGTTCTTC,CASSAVGSYNEQFF
NA,TRBV6-5,NA,TRBJ2-7,TGTGCCAGCAGTTACTCCGGCCGGTACGAGCAGTACTTC,CASSYSGRYEQYF
NA,TRBV9,TRBD1,TRBJ1-6,TGTGCCAGCAGCCCGGACAGGGGGCGATACAATTCACCCCTCCACTTT,CASSPDRGRYNSPLHF
NA,TRBV2,TRBD2,TRBJ2-3,TGTGCCAGCGAATCGGCTGGGGGGGGAGCCACAGATACGCAGTATTTT,CASESAGGGATDTQYF
NA,TRBV5-5,NA,TRBJ2-7,TGTGCCAGCAGCTTGAGAAACCCGGGGCAAGCCTACGAGCAGTACTTC,CASSLRNPGQAYEQYF
NA,TRBV6-5,NA,TRBJ2-3,TGTGCCAGCAGTGACTCTCTCACAGATACGCAGTATTTT,CASSDSLTDTQYF
NA,TRBV6-6,NA,TRBJ2-1,TGTGCCAGCAGTTACAGGACACCTACCTACAATGAGCAGTTCTTC,CASSYRTPTYNEQFF
NA,TRBV18,NA,TRBJ1-5,TGTGCCAGCTCACCAGGGGATCGTATAGGTCAGCCCCAGCATTTT,CASSPGDRIGQPQHF
NA,TRBV10-3,NA,TRBJ1-1,TGTGCCATCAGTGATCAGGGTATCACTGAAGCTTTCTTT,CAISDQGITEAFF
NA,TRBV5-4,NA,TRBJ2-7,TGTGCCAGCAGCCCAGACGCCTCCTTTTCTGCCTCCTACGAGCAGTACTTC,CASSPDASFSASYEQYF
NA,TRBV28,NA,TRBJ1-5,TGTGCCAGCAGTTTAAGCGAGAGCAATCAGCCCCAGCATTTT,CASSLSESNQPQHF
NA,TRBV9,NA,TRBJ1-3,TGTGCCAGCAGCGAAACAGGAGTCTCTGGAAACACCATATATTTT,CASSETGVSGNTIYF
NA,TRBV6-1,TRBD1,TRBJ2-5,TGTGCCAGCAGTGAACCGTACAGGGGGCTGGAGACCCAGTACTTC,CASSEPYRGLETQYF
NA,TRBV6-1,NA,TRBJ2-7,TGTGCCAGCAGTGTTCCCGGCACTATCTACGAGCAGTACTTC,CASSVPGTIYEQYF
once,TRBV19,TRBD1,TRBJ1-1,TGTGCCAGTAGTATCGATGAGGGGGCGGTTTACACTGAAGCTTTCTTT,CASSIDEGAVYTEAFF